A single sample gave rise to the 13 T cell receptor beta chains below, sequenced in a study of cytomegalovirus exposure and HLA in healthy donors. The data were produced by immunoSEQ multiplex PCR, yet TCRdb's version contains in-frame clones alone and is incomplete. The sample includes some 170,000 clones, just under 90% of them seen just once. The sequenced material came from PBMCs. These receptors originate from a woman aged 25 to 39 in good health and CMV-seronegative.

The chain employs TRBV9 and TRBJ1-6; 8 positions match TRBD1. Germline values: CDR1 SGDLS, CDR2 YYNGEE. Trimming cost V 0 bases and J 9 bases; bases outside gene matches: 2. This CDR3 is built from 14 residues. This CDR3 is CASSVGQGTSPLHF. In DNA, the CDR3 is TGTGCCAGCAGCGTAGGACAGGGGACTTCACCCCTCCACTTT. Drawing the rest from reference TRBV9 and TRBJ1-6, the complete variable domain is DSGVTQTPKHLITATGQRVTLRCSPRSGDLSVYWYQQSLDQGLQFLIQYYNGEERAKGNILERFSAQQFPDLHSELNLSSLELGDSALYFCASSVGQGTSPLHFGNGTRLTVT.

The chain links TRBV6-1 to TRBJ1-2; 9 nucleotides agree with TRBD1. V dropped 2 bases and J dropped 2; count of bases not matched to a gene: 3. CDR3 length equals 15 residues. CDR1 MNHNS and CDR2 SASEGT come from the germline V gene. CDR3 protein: CASSESTGGNYGYTF. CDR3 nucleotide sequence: TGTGCCAGCAGTGAATCGACAGGGGGGAACTATGGCTACACCTTC.

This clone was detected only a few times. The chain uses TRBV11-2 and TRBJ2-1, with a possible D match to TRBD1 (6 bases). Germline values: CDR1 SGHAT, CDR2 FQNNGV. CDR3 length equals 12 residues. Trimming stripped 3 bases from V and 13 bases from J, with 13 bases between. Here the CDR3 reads CASSLATGYQFF. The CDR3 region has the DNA TGTGCCAGCAGCTTGGCAACAGGGTATCAGTTCTTC.

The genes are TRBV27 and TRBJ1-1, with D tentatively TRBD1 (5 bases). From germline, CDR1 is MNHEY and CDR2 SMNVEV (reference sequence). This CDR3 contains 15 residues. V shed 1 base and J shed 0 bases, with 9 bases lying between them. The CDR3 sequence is CASSLWGGLNTEAFF. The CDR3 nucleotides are TGTGCCAGCAGTTTATGGGGCGGACTGAACACTGAAGCTTTCTTT.

CDR3 sequence: CASSLPTAIYGYTF. CDR3 in DNA: TGTGCCAGCTCACTTCCGACAGCGATCTATGGCTACACCTTC. The J gene is TRBJ1-2, the V gene TRBV18; TRBD1 is a possible D gene (5 bases). V dropped 4 bases and J dropped 4 bases, with 13 bases sitting between them. Germline V CDR1 and CDR2: KGHSH, LQKENI. The CDR3 sequence is 14 residues long.

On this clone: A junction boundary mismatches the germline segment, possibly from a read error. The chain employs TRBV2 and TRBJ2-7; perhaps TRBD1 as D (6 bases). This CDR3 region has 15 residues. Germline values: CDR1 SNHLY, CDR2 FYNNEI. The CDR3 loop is CASSEAKGHSSFRGF. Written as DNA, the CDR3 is TGTGCCAGCAGTGAAGCGAAGGGACACAGTAGCTTCCGGGGCTTC.

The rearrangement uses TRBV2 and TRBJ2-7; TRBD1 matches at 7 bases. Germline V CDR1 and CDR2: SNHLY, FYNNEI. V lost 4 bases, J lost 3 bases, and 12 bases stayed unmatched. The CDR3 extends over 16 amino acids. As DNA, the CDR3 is TGTGCCAGCAGTGCGGTCCTCAGGACAGGTAGCTACGAGCAGTACTTC. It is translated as CASSAVLRTGSYEQYF.

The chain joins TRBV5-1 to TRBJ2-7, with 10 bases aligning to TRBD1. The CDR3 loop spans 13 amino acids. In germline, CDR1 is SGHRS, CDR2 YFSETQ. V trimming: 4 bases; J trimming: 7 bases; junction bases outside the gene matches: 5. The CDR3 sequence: CASSPGTGVEQYF. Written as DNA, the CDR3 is TGCGCCAGCAGCCCCGGGACAGGGGTTGAGCAGTACTTC.

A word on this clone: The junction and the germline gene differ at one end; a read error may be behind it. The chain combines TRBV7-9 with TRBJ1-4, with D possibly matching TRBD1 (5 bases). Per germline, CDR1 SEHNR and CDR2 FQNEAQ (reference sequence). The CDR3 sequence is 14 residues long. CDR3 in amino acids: CASSLDDSGEKLFF. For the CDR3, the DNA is TGTGCCAGCAGTTTAGATGACAGCGGGGAAAAACTGTTTTTT.

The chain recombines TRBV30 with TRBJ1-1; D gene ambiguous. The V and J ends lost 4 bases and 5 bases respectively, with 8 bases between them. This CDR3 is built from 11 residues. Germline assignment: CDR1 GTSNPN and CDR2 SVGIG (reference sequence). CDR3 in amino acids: CAWNRRTEAFF. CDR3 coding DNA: TGTGCCTGGAACCGCAGGACTGAAGCTTTCTTT. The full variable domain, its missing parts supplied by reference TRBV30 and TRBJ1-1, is SQTIHQWPATLVQPVGSPLSLECTVEGTSNPNLYWYRQAAGRGLQLLFYSVGIGQISSEVPQNLSASRPQDRQFILSSKKLLLSDSGFYLCAWNRRTEAFFGQGTRLTVV.

CDR3: CASSLDQLAVTGELFF. The CDR3 DNA is TGTGCCAGCAGCTTGGACCAACTAGCGGTCACAGGGGAGCTGTTTTTT. This chain connects TRBV5-6 to TRBJ2-2; 8 bases fit TRBD2. This CDR3 contains 16 residues. V was clipped by 0 bases and J by 8 bases; unmatched bases: 9. Germline V lookup: CDR1 SGHDT, CDR2 YYEEEE.

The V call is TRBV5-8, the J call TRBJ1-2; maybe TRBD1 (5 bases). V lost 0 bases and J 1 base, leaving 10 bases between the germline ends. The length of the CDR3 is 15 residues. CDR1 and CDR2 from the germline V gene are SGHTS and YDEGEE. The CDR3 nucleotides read TGTGCCAGCAGCTTGGGACAGAATTATAACTATGGCTACACCTTC. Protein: CASSLGQNYNYGYTF.

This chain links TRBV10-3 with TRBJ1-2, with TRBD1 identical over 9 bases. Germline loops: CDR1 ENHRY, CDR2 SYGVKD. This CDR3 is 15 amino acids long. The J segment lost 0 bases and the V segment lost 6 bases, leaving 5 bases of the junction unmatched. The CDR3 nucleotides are TGTGCCATCAGGGGACAGGGAGGGCCTAACTATGGCTACACCTTC. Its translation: CAIRGQGGPNYGYTF.